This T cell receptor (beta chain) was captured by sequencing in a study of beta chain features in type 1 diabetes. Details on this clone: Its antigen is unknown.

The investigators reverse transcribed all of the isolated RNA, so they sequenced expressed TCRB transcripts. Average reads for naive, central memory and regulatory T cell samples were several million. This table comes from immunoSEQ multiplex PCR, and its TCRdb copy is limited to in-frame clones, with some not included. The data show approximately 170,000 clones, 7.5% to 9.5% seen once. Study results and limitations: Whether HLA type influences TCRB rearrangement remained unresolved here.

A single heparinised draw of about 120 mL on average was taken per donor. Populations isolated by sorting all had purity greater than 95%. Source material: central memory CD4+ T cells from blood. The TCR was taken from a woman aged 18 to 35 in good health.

The CDR3 loop reads CASSLVGTSGSYEQYF. For the CDR3, the DNA is TGTGCCAGCAGCTTAGTAGGGACTAGCGGTTCCTACGAGCAGTACTTC. This chain uses TRBV11-2 with TRBJ2-7, with TRBD2 matching over 11 bases. V lost 1 base, J lost 1 base, and 3 bases stayed unmatched. The CDR3 is 16 residues long. Germline V gene data show CDR1 as SGHAT and CDR2 as FQNNGV.